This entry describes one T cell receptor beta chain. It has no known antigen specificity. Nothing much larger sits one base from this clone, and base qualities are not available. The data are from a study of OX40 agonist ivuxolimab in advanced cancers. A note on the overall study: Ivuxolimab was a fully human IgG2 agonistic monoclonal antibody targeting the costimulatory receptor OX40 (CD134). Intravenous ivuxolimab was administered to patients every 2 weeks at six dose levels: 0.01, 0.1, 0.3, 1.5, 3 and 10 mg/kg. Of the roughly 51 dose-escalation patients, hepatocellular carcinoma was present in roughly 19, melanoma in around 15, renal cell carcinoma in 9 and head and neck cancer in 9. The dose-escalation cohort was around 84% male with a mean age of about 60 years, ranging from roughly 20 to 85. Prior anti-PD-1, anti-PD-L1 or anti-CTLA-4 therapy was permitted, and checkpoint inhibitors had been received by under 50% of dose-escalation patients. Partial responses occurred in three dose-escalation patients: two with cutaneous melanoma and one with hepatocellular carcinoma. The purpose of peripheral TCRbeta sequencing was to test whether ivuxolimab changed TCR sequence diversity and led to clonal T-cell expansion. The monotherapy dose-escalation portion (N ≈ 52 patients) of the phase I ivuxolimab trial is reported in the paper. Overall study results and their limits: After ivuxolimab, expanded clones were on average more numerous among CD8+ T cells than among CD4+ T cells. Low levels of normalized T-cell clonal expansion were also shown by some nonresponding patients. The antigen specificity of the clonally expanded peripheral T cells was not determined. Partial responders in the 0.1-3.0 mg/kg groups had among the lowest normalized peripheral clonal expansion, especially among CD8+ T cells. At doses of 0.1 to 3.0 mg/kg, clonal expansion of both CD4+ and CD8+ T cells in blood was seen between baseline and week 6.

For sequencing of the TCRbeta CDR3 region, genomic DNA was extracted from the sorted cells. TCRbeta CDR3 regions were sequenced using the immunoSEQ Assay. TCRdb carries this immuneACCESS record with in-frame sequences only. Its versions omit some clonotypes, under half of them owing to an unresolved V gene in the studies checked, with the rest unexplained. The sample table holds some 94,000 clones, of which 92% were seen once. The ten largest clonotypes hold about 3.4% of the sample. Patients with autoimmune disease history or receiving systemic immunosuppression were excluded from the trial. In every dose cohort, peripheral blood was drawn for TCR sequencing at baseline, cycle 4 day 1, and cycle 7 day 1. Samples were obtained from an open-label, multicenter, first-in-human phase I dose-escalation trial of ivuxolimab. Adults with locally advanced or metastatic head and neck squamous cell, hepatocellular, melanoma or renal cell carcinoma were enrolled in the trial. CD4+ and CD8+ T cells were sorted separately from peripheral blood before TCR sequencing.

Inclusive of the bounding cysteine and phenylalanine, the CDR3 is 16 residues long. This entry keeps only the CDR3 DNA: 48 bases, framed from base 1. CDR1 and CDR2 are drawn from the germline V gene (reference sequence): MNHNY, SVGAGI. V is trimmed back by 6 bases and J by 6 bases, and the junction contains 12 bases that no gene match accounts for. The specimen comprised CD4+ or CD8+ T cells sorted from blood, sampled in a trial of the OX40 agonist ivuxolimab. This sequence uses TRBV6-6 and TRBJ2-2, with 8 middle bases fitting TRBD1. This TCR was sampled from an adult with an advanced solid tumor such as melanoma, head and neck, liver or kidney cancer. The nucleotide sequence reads TGTGCCAGCAGCCAGGGGGCGTTCGATGGCCCCGGGGAGCTGTTTTTT. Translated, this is CASSQGAFDGPGELFF.